Presented here are 27 T cell receptor beta chains from one specimen sequenced in a study of Graves' ophthalmopathy and Graves' hyperthyroidism. The authors amplified TCR beta CDR3 regions, and they did so from RNA transcripts for repertoire sequencing. Scientists carried out first-round RT-PCR using HTBI primers and then a second-round multiplex PCR. TCRdb analysed the multiplex PCR reads with MiXCR anew, one entry per CDR3 protein. The table has approximately 700,000 distinct CDR3 sequences, roughly two fifths seen once. Material for sequencing was peripheral blood. The receptors were sampled from an adult man with Graves' ophthalmopathy.

CDR3 in DNA: TGCAGTGCTAAAAGGGGGCTCGACACTGAAGCTTTCTTT. Translating gives CSAKRGLDTEAFF. The chain joins TRBV20-1 to TRBJ1-1; 7 bases match TRBD1. The CDR3 covers 13 residues. V lost 4 bases, J lost 3 bases, and 5 bases stayed unmatched. CDR1 is DFQATT, CDR2 SNEGSKA, per germline (reference sequence).

This clonotype occurred a few times. The rearrangement uses TRBV7-9 and TRBJ2-7; TRBD1 matches at 8 bases. This CDR3 spans 14 amino acids. Unmatched junction bases numbered 8, after V lost 10 bases and J lost 0 bases. Per germline, CDR1 SEHNR and CDR2 FQNEAQ (reference sequence). The CDR3 sequence is CATTPGGNSYEQYF. CDR3 nucleotide sequence: TGTGCCACCACCCCAGGGGGCAACTCCTACGAGCAGTACTTC.

This clonotype showed up just once. At one boundary the junction diverges from the germline segment, which might be a read error. The rearrangement joins TRBV24-1 to TRBJ2-7; D is undetermined. In germline, CDR1 is KGHDR, CDR2 SFDVKD. The CDR3 has 8 amino acids. Here the CDR3 reads CASSDRWF. The CDR3 DNA reads as TGTGCCAGCAGTGATCGTTGGTTC.

The sample holds many counts of this clonotype. Because the CDR3 is missing its conserved closing phenylalanine or tryptophan, this is likely a read error. It is unclear where the CDR3 begins or ends on the DNA, so no DNA is shown, and the CDR3 is as TCRdb lists it. The rearrangement links TRBV5-1 to TRBJ1-1. The CDR3 numbers 13 amino acids, ends counted. Germline CDR1 and CDR2: SGHRS and YFSETQ. CDR3 region: CASSLGVGDVKSI.

The rearrangement joins TRBV11-1 to TRBJ2-5; a possible D gene is TRBD1 (6 bases). Germline CDR1 and CDR2: SGHAT and FQDESV (reference sequence). This CDR3 has 15 residues. The germline V and J ends were trimmed by 5 bases and 5 bases, with 18 bases remaining between them. CDR3 nucleotides: TGTGCCAGCAGCATCTGGACAGACCCGATTGAGACCCAGTACTTC. It encodes CASSIWTDPIETQYF.

This clonotype has a handful of counts. The chain joins TRBV7-9 to TRBJ1-4; 7 bases line up with TRBD1. CDR3 size: 15 residues. V lost 3 bases, J lost 8 bases, and 9 bases stayed unmatched. Per the germline V gene, CDR1 is SEHNR and CDR2 is FQNEAQ (reference sequence). The CDR3 here is CASSFLGQVGEKLFF. The CDR3 coding sequence is TGTGCCAGCAGCTTTTTAGGACAGGTGGGAGAAAAACTGTTTTTT.

Remarks on this clonotype: A much larger clone lies one base from this, so it may be a read error. The chain couples TRBV24-1 to TRBJ2-5; 8 positions agree with TRBD1. The ends lost 4 bases at V and 3 bases at J; junction bases unmatched: 9. In germline, CDR1 is KGHDR, CDR2 SFDVKD. The CDR3 covers 16 residues. This chain's CDR3 is CATSDPRTGTKETQYF. CDR3 sequence (DNA): TGTGCCACCAGTGACCCCAGGACAGGGACAAAAGAGACCCAGTACTTC.

For the CDR3, the DNA is TGTGCCATCAGTTTATCCACACCGCCCCTCCACTTT. The encoded protein is CAISLSTPPLHF. The genes are TRBV10-3 and TRBJ1-6; D uncertain. Per the germline V gene, CDR1 is ENHRY and CDR2 is SYGVKD. Trimming cost V 5 bases and J 13 bases, with 12 bases left between them. CDR3 length equals 12 residues.

This clonotype was detected ten times or more. This chain connects TRBV10-3 to TRBJ2-2, with D perhaps given as TRBD1 or TRBD2 (5 bases each). This CDR3 has 13 residues. Trimming removed 8 bases at V and 2 bases at J, with 9 bases between. The germline V gene has CDR1 ENHRY and CDR2 SYGVKD. The CDR3 is CAISGRNTGELFF. The CDR3 region has the DNA TGTGCCATCTCGGGACGTAACACCGGGGAGCTGTTTTTT.

The rearrangement joins TRBV20-1 to TRBJ2-5; 10 positions match TRBD1. Near its end, the DNA agrees better with TRBJ2-7, so the J call may be wrong. This CDR3 has 13 amino acids. The germline V gene has CDR1 DFQATT and CDR2 SNEGSKA (reference sequence). The CDR3 DNA follows: TGCAGTGCTAGAGTTGGGACAGGGGACGAGCAGTACGTC. It translates to CSARVGTGDEQYV.

The rearrangement uses TRBV2 and TRBJ2-7, with D uncertain. V was pared by 2 bases and J by 1 base, with 6 bases between. Germline-derived CDR1 and CDR2 are SNHLY and FYNNEI. The CDR3 is made up of 13 amino acids. CDR3 nucleotides: TGTGCCAGCAGTGAATGGGATTCCTACGAGCAGTACTTC. Protein sequence: CASSEWDSYEQYF.

Remarks on this clonotype: One junction end does not reproduce the germline sequence, and a read error may be involved. The chain uses TRBV25-1 and TRBJ2-6, with 9 bases fitting TRBD2. The germline V gene has CDR1 MGHDK and CDR2 SYGVNS. This CDR3 is 17 amino acids long. The CDR3 loop reads CASSSPSGVAGANVLSF. For the CDR3, the DNA is TGTGCCAGCAGTTCTCCTAGCGGGGTAGCTGGGGCCAACGTCCTGTCTTTC.

V usage is TRBV12-3 or TRBV12-4 and J usage is TRBJ2-7; possible D gene TRBD2, 5 bases. Between the trimmed V and J ends, which lost 4 bases and 0 bases, there was a span of 7 bases. The length of the CDR3 is 13 residues. The DNA of the CDR3 is TGTGCCAGCAGTTCGACTACCTCCTACGAGCAGTACTTC. Amino acids: CASSSTTSYEQYF.

V usage is TRBV20-1 and J usage is TRBJ1-5; 8 bases fit TRBD1. The CDR3 runs to 14 residues. V lost 6 bases and J lost 1; bases outside the gene matches: 5. Per germline, CDR1 DFQATT and CDR2 SNEGSKA (reference sequence). The CDR3, as DNA: TGCAGTGCCGGTGGACAGGGAAGCAATCAGCCCCAGCATTTT. This gives the protein CSAGGQGSNQPQHF.

This clonotype came up many times. V usage is TRBV19 and J usage is TRBJ1-5; TRBD1 matches at 8 bases. The junction had 10 bases not matched to a gene; V was cut back by 6 bases and J by 9 bases. The germline V gene encodes CDR1 LNHDA and CDR2 SQIVND (reference sequence). This CDR3 is 14 amino acids long. This CDR3 is CASRQDREYPPQHF. The CDR3 DNA reads TGTGCCAGTAGGCAGGACAGGGAGTATCCGCCCCAGCATTTT. The whole variable domain, remainder taken from reference TRBV19 and TRBJ1-5, is DGGITQSPKYLFRKEGQNVTLSCEQNLNHDAMYWYRQDPGQGLRLIYYSQIVNDFQKGDIAEGYSVSREKKESFPLTVTSAQKNPTAFYLCASRQDREYPPQHFGDGTRLSIL.

Worth noting for this clonotype: Possible read error: a much larger clone is one base away. The CDR3 DNA reads as TGTGCCAGCAGCCAACGGACTGAAGAGACCCAGTACTTC. This sequence encodes CASSQRTEETQYF. The chain links TRBV9 to TRBJ2-5, with D possibly TRBD2 on 5 matching bases. CDR3 length: 13 residues. V shed 4 bases and J shed 3 bases, with 10 bases lying between them. CDR1 and CDR2 (germline): SGDLS, YYNGEE.

The sample holds a few counts of this clonotype. The V and J genes are TRBV6-6 and TRBJ2-7, with 9 bases matching TRBD1. CDR1 MNHNY and CDR2 SVGAGI come from the germline V gene (reference sequence). The V and J ends lost 6 bases and 6 bases, in that order; junction bases with no gene match: 9. The CDR3 has 14 residues. The CDR3 sequence is CASRRAGQGSEQYF. Written as DNA, the CDR3 is TGTGCCAGCAGACGAGCGGGACAGGGTTCCGAGCAGTACTTC.

This clonotype was observed many times. This sequence joins TRBV10-3 and TRBJ2-5; D call uncertain. The germline gives CDR1 ENHRY, CDR2 SYGVKD. This CDR3 is built from 14 residues. V was clipped by 0 bases and J by 4 bases, with 9 bases between them. DNA for the CDR3: TGTGCCATCAGTGAGTCAGGCTCCCGAGAGACCCAGTACTTC. Translated, it gives CAISESGSRETQYF.

Concerning this clonotype itself: No conserved phenylalanine or tryptophan is present at the end of the CDR3, so a read error is the likely explanation. This sequence joins TRBV29-1 and TRBJ1-2; D perhaps matches TRBD1 (5 bases). The CDR3 runs to 17 residues. The germline V gene encodes CDR1 SQVTM and CDR2 ANQGSEA. Trimming took off 0 bases at V and 6 bases at J, with 23 bases between the two ends. This chain's CDR3 is CSVEERVLVGLRHGYTL. In DNA, the CDR3 is TGCAGCGTTGAAGAACGGGTTTTAGTGGGGCTCCGGCATGGCTACACCCTC.

The V gene is TRBV20-1, the J gene TRBJ1-6, with D perhaps TRBD1 (6 bases). The germline gives CDR1 DFQATT, CDR2 SNEGSKA (reference sequence). V lost 5 bases and J 0 bases, leaving 17 bases between the germline ends. CDR3 length: 17 amino acids. CDR3 sequence reads: CSALPAGALSYNSPLHF. CDR3 bases: TGCAGTGCTCTTCCCGCAGGGGCCCTCTCCTATAATTCACCCCTCCACTTT.

The gene calls are TRBV9 and TRBJ2-5; D not resolved. V lost 1 base, J lost 5 bases, and 9 bases lay in between. This CDR3 contains 13 residues. CDR1 and CDR2 from the germline V gene are SGDLS and YYNGEE. CDR3 loop: CASSVSSWETQYF. The CDR3, as DNA: TGTGCCAGCAGCGTAAGTTCTTGGGAGACCCAGTACTTC.

The V call is TRBV7-9, the J call TRBJ2-5, with TRBD2 identical over 7 bases. This CDR3 is 15 amino acids long. Looked up from germline, CDR1 is SEHNR and CDR2 is FQNEAQ (reference sequence). Trimming took 5 bases from V and 3 from J; bases not matched to a gene: 9. The CDR3: CASSLGGTPKETQYF. The DNA of the CDR3 is TGTGCCAGCAGCCTCGGGGGGACTCCCAAAGAGACCCAGTACTTC. The full variable domain, in which reference TRBV7-9 and TRBJ2-5 provide the parts outside the CDR3, is DTGVSQNPRHKITKRGQNVTFRCDPISEHNRLYWYRQTLGQGPEFLTYFQNEAQLEKSRLLSDRFSAERPKGSFSTLEIQRTEQGDSAMYLCASSLGGTPKETQYFGPGTRLLVL.

This clonotype showed up many times. V and J are TRBV5-1 and TRBJ1-1, with 9 nucleotides matching TRBD1. V trimming: 4 bases; J trimming: 7 bases; junction bases outside the gene matches: 5. This CDR3 has 13 residues. Germline values: CDR1 SGHRS, CDR2 YFSETQ. In DNA form, the CDR3 reads TGCGCCAGCAGCGCTGGACAGGGGAATGAAGCTTTCTTT. Protein: CASSAGQGNEAFF.

A remark on this clonotype: Mismatch with germline at one junction end may stem from a read error. For the CDR3, the DNA is TGTGCCAGCAGTTACCTTAACTTTAAGGGCTGGTCTAATGAAAAACTGTTTTTT. Protein: CASSYLNFKGWSNEKLFF. This chain links TRBV10-3 with TRBJ1-4; D gene uncertain. The germline V gene encodes CDR1 ENHRY and CDR2 SYGVKD. The CDR3 is 18 residues long.

This chain links TRBV29-1 with TRBJ1-1; 7 nucleotides match TRBD1. CDR1 is SQVTM, CDR2 ANQGSEA, per germline. The CDR3 is 11 amino acids. V shed 6 bases and J 6 bases; nucleotides not matched to a gene: 4. This chain's CDR3 is CSVGGAPEAFF. CDR3 coding DNA: TGCAGCGTAGGGGGCGCGCCTGAAGCTTTCTTT.

This clonotype came up many times. V usage is TRBV15 and J usage is TRBJ2-7, with TRBD1 as a possible D gene (6 bases). V lost 0 bases, J lost 4 bases, and 10 bases lay in between. CDR3 length: 14 residues. Germline assignment: CDR1 LNHNV and CDR2 YYDKDF (reference sequence). The CDR3 coding sequence is TGTGCCACCAGCAGAGAACAGGGAGCGTACGAGCAGTACTTC. Amino acid sequence: CATSREQGAYEQYF.

CDR3 protein: CASSPTPSEKLFF. Written as DNA, the CDR3 is TGTGCCAGCAGCCCCACACCCTCCGAAAAACTGTTTTTT. The chain couples TRBV5-4 to TRBJ1-4; unclear D gene. The CDR3 loop spans 13 amino acids. V was clipped by 4 bases and J by 8 bases, with 12 bases between them. In germline, CDR1 is SGHNT, CDR2 YYREEE (reference sequence).